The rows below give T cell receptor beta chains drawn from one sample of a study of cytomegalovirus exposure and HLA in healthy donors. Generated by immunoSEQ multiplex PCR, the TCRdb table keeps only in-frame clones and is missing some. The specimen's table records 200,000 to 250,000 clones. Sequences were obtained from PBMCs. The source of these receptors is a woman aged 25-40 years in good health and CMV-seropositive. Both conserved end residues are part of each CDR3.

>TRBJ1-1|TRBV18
CASSPRGGMDTEAFF
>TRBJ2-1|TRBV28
CASSSPLAELTYNEQFF
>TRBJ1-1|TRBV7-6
CASSLKTGTEAFF
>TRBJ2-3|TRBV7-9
CASSPRRDRGTDTQYF
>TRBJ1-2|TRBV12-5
CASGLGTGHYGYTF
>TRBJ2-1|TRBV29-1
CSVPPTSSYNEQFF
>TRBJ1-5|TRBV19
CASSIQTVGPQHF
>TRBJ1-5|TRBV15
CATSRGDRGNQPQHF
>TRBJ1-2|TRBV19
CASSTRTGNGYTF
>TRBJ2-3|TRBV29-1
CSVDDFRGDTQYF
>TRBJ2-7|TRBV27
CASSLMGRLDEQYF
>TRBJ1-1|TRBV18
CASSPGQGAKGRDTEAFF
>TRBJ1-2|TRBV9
CASSVAPGQDGYTF
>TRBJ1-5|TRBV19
CASSIYSGPQGNQPQHF
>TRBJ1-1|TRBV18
CASSPPGAVTEAFF
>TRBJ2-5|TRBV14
CASSQVGGGGGETQYF
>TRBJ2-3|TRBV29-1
CSGSGGATDTQYF